The 14 T cell receptor beta chains listed next were all sequenced from one sample in a study of T cells after yellow fever vaccination. One entry per CDR3 protein results from TCRdb running MiXCR on the 5' RACE reads. The sample yields about 550,000 distinct CDR3 sequences, roughly 19% seen once. The specimen comprised PBMCs, sampled 15 days after the yellow fever booster vaccination. The receptors were gathered from a man aged 25-45 years who received the YFV17D yellow fever vaccine.

The chain has TRBV5-1 and TRBJ2-2, with 8 nucleotides matching TRBD1. The V gene end was trimmed by 3 bases and the J gene end by 4 bases; junction bases not matched to a gene: 8. Looked up from germline, CDR1 is SGHRS and CDR2 is YFSETQ. The CDR3 consists of 16 residues. Here the CDR3 DNA reads TGCGCCAGCAGCTCCATTACAGGGGGTGGCACCGGGGAGCTGTTTTTT. Translation gives CASSSITGGGTGELFF.

The table lists this clonotype with a few counts. The chain uses TRBV4-3 and TRBJ2-4; the match to TRBD1 covers 8 bases. Germline CDR1 and CDR2: LGHNA and YSLEER. This CDR3 comprises 18 residues. Trimming removed 0 bases from V and 1 base from J; junction bases left unmatched: 8. Here the CDR3 reads CASSQERGRGLAKNIQYF. CDR3 nucleotides: TGCGCCAGCAGCCAAGAGCGGGGCAGGGGGCTTGCCAAAAACATTCAGTACTTC.

In its sample, this clonotype was seen a few times. This chain links TRBV29-1 with TRBJ2-2; D tentatively reads TRBD1 or TRBD2 (5 bases each). This CDR3 is built from 15 residues. Germline CDR1 and CDR2: SQVTM and ANQGSEA. Deletions cut 6 bases from V and 4 bases from J, with 18 bases between. The CDR3 DNA sequence: TGCAGCGTCGGTACTGGGAGTGGGGGCACCGGGGAGCTGTTTTTT. As protein: CSVGTGSGGTGELFF.

This clonotype was recorded only once. The V and J genes are TRBV10-3 and TRBJ2-2, with D unclear. This CDR3 has 16 amino acids. CDR1 is ENHRY, CDR2 SYGVKD, per germline. Trimming removed 4 bases at V and 5 bases at J, with 17 bases between. CDR3 region: CAISASKRRGTGELFF. The CDR3 DNA reads as TGTGCCATCAGTGCATCTAAACGGCGTGGGACCGGGGAGCTGTTTTTT.

V and J are TRBV18 and TRBJ2-7; 14 nucleotides agree with TRBD2. The germline V gene encodes CDR1 KGHSH and CDR2 LQKENI. The CDR3 is 16 residues long. V shed 2 bases and J 1 base; nucleotides not matched to a gene: 1. This CDR3 is CASSPGLAGGSYEQYF. CDR3 nucleotide sequence: TGTGCCAGCTCACCAGGACTAGCGGGAGGATCCTACGAGCAGTACTTC.

This clonotype was observed a few times. The chain links TRBV18 to TRBJ1-1, with TRBD1 matching 8 bases. CDR3 size: 17 residues. J gave up 0 bases and V 6 bases, and 12 bases lay outside the gene matches. Germline CDR1 reads KGHSH; CDR2 reads LQKENI. This CDR3 reads CASSVDRGTTLNTEAFF. CDR3 nucleotides: TGTGCCAGCTCGGTTGACAGGGGTACAACGCTGAACACTGAAGCTTTCTTT.

V gene TRBV20-1 combines with J gene TRBJ1-2, with a possible D match to TRBD1 (5 bases). Germline V CDR1 and CDR2: DFQATT, SNEGSKA (reference sequence). This CDR3 region has 11 residues. V lost 5 bases and J lost 5, with 9 bases in between. CDR3 sequence: CSAPWGYGYTF. The CDR3 region has the DNA TGCAGTGCTCCCTGGGGGTATGGCTACACCTTC.

V and J are TRBV12-3 or TRBV12-4 and TRBJ2-2; D is unclear. The CDR3 totals 12 residues. With 3 bases removed from V and 11 bases from J, the gap between germline ends came to 10 bases. CDR3 in DNA: TGTGCCAGCAGTTTCCCCAGCGTCGAGCTGTTTTTT. Translation gives CASSFPSVELFF.

The genes are TRBV5-1 and TRBJ2-7, with a weak D call TRBD2 (5 bases). This CDR3 region has 12 residues. Trimming removed 3 bases at V and 5 bases at J, with 9 bases between. Germline lookup yields CDR1 SGHRS and CDR2 YFSETQ. CDR3 in DNA: TGCGCCAGCAGCTCCGACGGGGACGAGCAGTACTTC. As protein: CASSSDGDEQYF.

CDR3 protein: CASSSGLSGSYNEQFF. DNA for the CDR3: TGTGCCAGCAGCTCAGGGCTTAGTGGCTCCTACAATGAGCAGTTCTTC. This sequence joins TRBV5-4 and TRBJ2-1, with D maybe TRBD1 (5 bases). This CDR3 region has 16 residues. V was shortened by 3 bases and J by 0 bases, with 13 bases between the two germline ends. From germline, CDR1 is SGHNT and CDR2 YYREEE (reference sequence).

This clonotype was observed a handful of times. The chain combines TRBV5-5 with TRBJ2-1, with 7 positions matching TRBD2. Per the germline V gene, CDR1 is SGHKS and CDR2 is YYEKEE (reference sequence). This CDR3 comprises 13 residues. Trimming cost V 3 bases and J 7 bases; bases outside gene matches: 4. DNA for the CDR3: TGTGCCAGCAGCTGGTGGGGAGGGAATGAGCAGTTCTTC. Amino acid sequence: CASSWWGGNEQFF.

This clonotype has a handful of counts. The CDR3 here is CASRLQTGSSYEQYF. The CDR3 DNA reads TGTGCCAGCAGACTACAGACAGGGAGCTCCTACGAGCAGTACTTC. V is TRBV28 and J is TRBJ2-7; the match to TRBD1 covers 7 bases. CDR1 MDHEN and CDR2 SYDVKM come from the germline V gene. V was clipped by 6 bases and J by 0 bases; unmatched bases: 8. The CDR3 runs to 15 residues.

This clonotype occurred many times. The chain carries TRBV6-1 and TRBJ2-1; 12 bases align to TRBD2. The V and J ends lost 10 bases and 8 bases, in that order; junction bases with no gene match: 9. Germline V gene data show CDR1 as MNHNS and CDR2 as SASEGT. The CDR3 totals 14 residues. The CDR3 here is CATQKRLAGDEQFF. CDR3 sequence (DNA): TGTGCCACCCAAAAGAGACTAGCGGGAGATGAGCAGTTCTTC.

V usage is TRBV7-6 and J usage is TRBJ2-1; tentatively, D is TRBD2 (6 bases). CDR3 size: 16 residues. V lost 0 bases to trimming and J lost 6 bases, with 15 bases between them. Per the germline V gene, CDR1 is SGHVS and CDR2 is FNYEAQ. The CDR3 sequence: CASSLALRTGVNEQFF. In DNA, the CDR3 is TGTGCCAGCAGCTTAGCGCTGCGGACGGGGGTCAATGAGCAGTTCTTC. The whole variable domain, filled in from reference TRBV7-6 and TRBJ2-1, reads GAGVSQSPRYKVTKRGQDVALRCDPISGHVSLYWYRQALGQGPEFLTYFNYEAQQDKSGLPNDRFSAERPEGSISTLTIQRTEQRDSAMYRCASSLALRTGVNEQFFGPGTRLTVL.